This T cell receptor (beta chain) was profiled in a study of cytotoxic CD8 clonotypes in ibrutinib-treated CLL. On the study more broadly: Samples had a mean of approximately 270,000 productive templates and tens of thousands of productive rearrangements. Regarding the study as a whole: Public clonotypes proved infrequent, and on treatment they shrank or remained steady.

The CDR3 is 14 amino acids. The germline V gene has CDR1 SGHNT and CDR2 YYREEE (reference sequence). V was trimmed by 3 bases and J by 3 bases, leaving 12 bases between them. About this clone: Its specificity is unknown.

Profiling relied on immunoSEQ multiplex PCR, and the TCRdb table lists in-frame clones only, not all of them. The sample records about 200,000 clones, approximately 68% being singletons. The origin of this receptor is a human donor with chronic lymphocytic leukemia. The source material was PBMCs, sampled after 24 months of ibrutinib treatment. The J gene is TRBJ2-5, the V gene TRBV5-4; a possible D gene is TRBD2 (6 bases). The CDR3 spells CASSSERVKETQYF. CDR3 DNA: TGTGCCAGCAGCTCCGAGCGGGTCAAAGAGACCCAGTACTTC.